The clone carrying this T cell receptor (beta chain) came up many times. Time point meaning: after trial treatment. Stated treatment: LDRT plus nivolumab, ipilimumab, low-dose cyclophosphamide and aspirin (RACIN trial). The sample comes from a study of low-dose radiotherapy and immunotherapy resistance in tumors. At the level of the study: Cohort 1 was given 0.5 Gy fractions every 2 weeks, 6.5 Gy in total. Intravenous administration to patients comprised nivolumab at 240 mg every two weeks and ipilimumab at 1 mg/kg every six weeks.

TRAV and TRBV primers primed cDNA for both TCRalpha and TCRbeta. Amplification of TCRs used a constant-region primer and V-primer adapter for around 18 PCR cycles. Each CDR3 protein gets one entry after TCRdb re-called the reads with MiXCR. The table shows 60,000 or so distinct CDR3 sequences, with about 25% occurring only once. The V and J ends lost 8 bases and 2 bases respectively, with 22 bases between them. Germline V CDR1 and CDR2: MNHEY, SMNVEV (reference sequence). The CDR3 is 17 residues long. This clonotype was sampled from a male donor with prostate cancer. The material sequenced was PBMCs, taken after low-dose radiotherapy plus immunotherapy. V and J are TRBV27 and TRBJ2-1, with D uncertain. CDR3 DNA sequence: TGTGCCAGCGCCCGATACCCAAAAGAGTCCCCCTACAATGAGCAGTTCTTC. This gives the protein CASARYPKESPYNEQFF.